This T cell receptor (beta chain) was sequenced in a study of cytomegalovirus exposure and HLA in healthy donors. Study outcomes and limitations: According to an earlier analysis, most TCR beta V segments yielded productive rearrangements about 90% or about 30% of the time. In the analysis, some V segments, TRBV6-2 and TRBV6-3 included, were excluded as indistinguishable. The only immune exposure information that was available was CMV serostatus.

This clone was found a few times. Its antigen is currently unknown. From germline, CDR1 is MDHEN and CDR2 SYDVKM. The CDR3 consists of 16 residues. Unmatched junction bases numbered 10, after V lost 3 bases and J lost 7 bases. A multiplex PCR was run with 60 Vbeta primers and 13 Jbeta primers. Authors' analysis steps: Approximately 11 million shared chains were among the approximately 82 million unique TCR beta chains that a later analysis counted. Produced via immunoSEQ multiplex PCR; TCRdb's table is partial and in-frame only. D and trimming come from the DNA, and the V and J calls and clone size come from that table. The sample contains 75,000 to 90,000 clones, 10% of which appear only once.

The sequenced sample consisted of PBMCs. The TCR originated in a man aged 60-69 years in good health and CMV-seropositive. V and J are TRBV28 and TRBJ1-5; TRBD1 matches at 9 bases. The CDR3: CASSLPGQGAPQPQHF. The CDR3 nucleotides are TGTGCCAGCAGTTTGCCGGGACAGGGTGCCCCACAGCCCCAGCATTTT.